The 5 T cell receptor beta chains given below trace back to one sample, sequenced in a study of shared clonotypes between healthy human individuals. Clones were sequenced by immunoSEQ multiplex PCR, and TCRdb holds only the in-frame ones, with some missing. The sample lists about 480,000 clones; more than 65% were seen once. Sequencing used PBMCs. The receptors stem from a woman aged 40 to 55 in good health. Some clones in this sample may be carry-over from other donors' samples.

This clone was picked up a small number of times. The chain is built from TRBV29-1 and TRBJ2-1; a weak D match, TRBD2 (5 bases). The CDR3 has 12 amino acids. CDR1 and CDR2 from the germline V gene are SQVTM and ANQGSEA. The V end lost 4 bases, the J end lost 6 bases, and 10 bases lay between the germline ends. The CDR3 region is CSVGLAPNEQFF. The CDR3 nucleotides read TGCAGCGTTGGTCTAGCTCCCAATGAGCAGTTCTTC.

The rearrangement links TRBV11-2 to TRBJ2-1; possibly TRBD1 for D (5 bases). The CDR3 spans 14 residues. With 5 bases removed from V and 5 bases from J, the gap between germline ends came to 13 bases. Germline V gene sequence: CDR1 SGHAT, CDR2 FQNNGV. CDR3 bases: TGTGCCAGCAGCCTATCTCCAGGGAACAATGAGCAGTTCTTC. Encoded protein: CASSLSPGNNEQFF.

The chain recombines TRBV15 with TRBJ2-7; 8 bases match TRBD2. Per germline, CDR1 LNHNV and CDR2 YYDKDF (reference sequence). With V trimmed by 0 bases and J by 4 bases, 2 bases remained unmatched. The CDR3 is 14 residues long. The CDR3 protein is CATSRDRGGYEQYF. The CDR3 DNA sequence: TGTGCCACCAGCAGAGATCGGGGGGGTTACGAGCAGTACTTC.

As to this clone: This may be a read error, as it is one base from a much larger clone. The rearrangement uses TRBV7-2 and TRBJ1-1, with TRBD1 matching 8 bases. The CDR3 covers 13 residues. In germline, CDR1 is SGHTA, CDR2 FQGNSA. CDR3: CASSLDRGSEAFF. The CDR3 DNA reads TGTGCTAGCAGTCTAGACAGGGGCTCTGAAGCTTTCTTT.

The rearrangement uses TRBV2 and TRBJ1-5; TRBD1 might be the D (6 bases). The ends were cut back, 4 bases at V and 3 bases at J, with 7 bases in the middle. The CDR3 runs 13 residues. CDR1 and CDR2 (germline): SNHLY, FYNNEI. CDR3 loop: CASSGQDNQPQHF. The DNA for the CDR3 is TGTGCCAGCAGTGGACAGGACAATCAGCCCCAGCATTTT.